The clone carrying this T cell receptor beta chain showed up just a few times. As yet, its antigen is unknown. This CDR3 is built from 10 residues. Between the trimmed V and J ends, which lost 6 bases and 4 bases, there was a span of 6 bases. CDR1 and CDR2 from the germline V gene are DFQATT and SNEGSKA (reference sequence). Each donor was a healthy Caucasian. This entry is derived from a study of identical twins. Findings and caveats of the study: High-abundance cord blood beta clonotypes had fewer insertions; memory repertoires showed none. Models underestimated how often monozygotic twins shared out-of-frame TCR alpha.

A single record per CDR3 protein comes from TCRdb applying MiXCR to the 5' RACE reads. This table has around 200,000 distinct CDR3 sequences, around 9.6% appearing once. The source material was memory (CD45RO+) T cells sorted from blood. The sequence derives from a woman younger than 35 in good health. The chain combines TRBV20-1 with TRBJ1-2; TRBD1 might be the D (5 bases). DNA for the CDR3: TGCAGTGCAGGGGCCTATGGCTACACCTTC. It yields the protein CSAGAYGYTF.